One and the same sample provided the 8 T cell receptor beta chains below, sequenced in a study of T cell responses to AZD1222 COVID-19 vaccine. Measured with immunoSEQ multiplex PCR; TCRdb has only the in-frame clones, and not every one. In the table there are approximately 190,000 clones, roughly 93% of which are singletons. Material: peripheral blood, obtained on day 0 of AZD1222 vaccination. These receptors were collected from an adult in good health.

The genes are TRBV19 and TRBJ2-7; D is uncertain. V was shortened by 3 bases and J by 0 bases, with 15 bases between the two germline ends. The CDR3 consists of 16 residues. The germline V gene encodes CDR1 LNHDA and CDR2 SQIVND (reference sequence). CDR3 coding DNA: TGTGCCAGTAGTATGGCGGCGCAGGTAAGCTCCTACGAGCAGTACTTC. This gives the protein CASSMAAQVSSYEQYF.

The CDR3 sequence: CATWGGYLEAFF. As DNA, the CDR3 is TGTGCCACCTGGGGCGGTTACCTCGAAGCTTTCTTT. V is TRBV10-3 and J is TRBJ1-1, with TRBD1 as a possible D gene (5 bases). The CDR3 is made up of 12 amino acids. The V end was cut by 10 bases, the J end by 8 bases, with 17 bases between. Germline CDR1 ENHRY, CDR2 SYGVKD.

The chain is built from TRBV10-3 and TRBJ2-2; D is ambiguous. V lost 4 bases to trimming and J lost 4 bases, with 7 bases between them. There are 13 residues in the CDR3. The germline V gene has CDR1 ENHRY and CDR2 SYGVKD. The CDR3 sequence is CAISAGFTGELFF. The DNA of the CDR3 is TGTGCCATCAGTGCAGGTTTCACCGGGGAGCTGTTTTTT.

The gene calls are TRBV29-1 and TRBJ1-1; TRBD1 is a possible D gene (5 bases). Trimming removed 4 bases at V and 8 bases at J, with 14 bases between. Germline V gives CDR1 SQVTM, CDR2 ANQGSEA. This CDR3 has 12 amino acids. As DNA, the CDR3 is TGCAGCGTTGCTAAGGGGCGCCGCGAAGCTTTCTTT. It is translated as CSVAKGRREAFF.

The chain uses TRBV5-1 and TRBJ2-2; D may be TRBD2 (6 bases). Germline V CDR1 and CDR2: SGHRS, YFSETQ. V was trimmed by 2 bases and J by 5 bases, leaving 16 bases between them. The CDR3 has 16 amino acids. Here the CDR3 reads CASSFNQGGGTGELFF. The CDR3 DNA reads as TGCGCCAGCAGCTTCAACCAGGGAGGAGGGACCGGGGAGCTGTTTTTT. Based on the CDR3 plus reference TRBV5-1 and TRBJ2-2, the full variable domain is KAGVTQTPRYLIKTRGQQVTLSCSPISGHRSVSWYQQTPGQGLQFLFEYFSETQRNKGNFPGRFSGRQFSNSRSEMNVSTLELGDSALYLCASSFNQGGGTGELFFGEGSRLTVL.

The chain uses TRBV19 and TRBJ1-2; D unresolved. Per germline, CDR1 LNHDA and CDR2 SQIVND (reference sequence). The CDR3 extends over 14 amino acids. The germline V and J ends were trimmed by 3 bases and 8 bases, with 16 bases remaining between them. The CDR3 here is CASSMTYYESGYTF. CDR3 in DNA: TGTGCCAGTAGTATGACCTATTACGAATCGGGCTACACCTTC.

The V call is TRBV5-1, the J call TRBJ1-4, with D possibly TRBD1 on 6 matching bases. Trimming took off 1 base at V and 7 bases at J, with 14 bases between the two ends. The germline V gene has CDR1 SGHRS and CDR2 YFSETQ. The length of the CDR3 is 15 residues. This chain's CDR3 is CASSLSLQGGEKLFF. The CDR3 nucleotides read TGCGCCAGCAGCTTGAGCCTACAGGGAGGTGAAAAACTGTTTTTT.

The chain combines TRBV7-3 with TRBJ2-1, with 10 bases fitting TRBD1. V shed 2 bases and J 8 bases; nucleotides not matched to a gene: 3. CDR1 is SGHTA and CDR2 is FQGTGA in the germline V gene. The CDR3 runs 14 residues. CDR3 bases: TGTGCCAGCAGCTTAGAGACAGGGGGCTATGAGCAGTTCTTC. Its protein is CASSLETGGYEQFF.